This TCR beta chain appears in the sequencing data of a study of shared T cell receptors in the human thymus. With 4 bases clipped from V and 7 bases from J, the junction kept 4 bases outside the gene matches. The CDR3 runs 15 residues. Produced via immunoSEQ multiplex PCR; TCRdb's table is partial and in-frame only. The profile shows over 650,000 clones, about 87% of them singletons. This same sample was also part of a study on human thymus T cells. That paper states: The study used thymus tissue resected during corrective heart surgery.

The chain links TRBV23-1 to TRBJ2-1; 13 bases align to TRBD2. TRBV23-1 is filed as an ORF, its function uncertain. The clonotype comes from a boy less than two years old with a congenital heart defect. Sequenced material: thymocytes. The CDR3 DNA sequence: TGCGCCAGCAGTCCGGGACTAGCGGGACTTAATGAGCAGTTCTTC. Translated, it gives CASSPGLAGLNEQFF.